This T cell receptor (beta chain) was documented in a study of blood T cell repertoires in COVID-19. Per germline, CDR1 LNHDA and CDR2 SQIVND (reference sequence). Germline trimming cut 3 bases from V and 5 bases from J; bases unmatched to any gene: 1. The CDR3 spans 14 residues. The participants were between about 18 and 90 years old and came from about two dozen US areas. Each participant's cohort was designated according to participant-reported clinical history. Generated by immunoSEQ multiplex PCR, the TCRdb table keeps only in-frame clones and is missing some. The sample records 400,000 to 450,000 clones, 75% to 90% being singletons.

The receptor was derived from a man aged 25-40 years who had recovered from COVID-19. The chain recombines TRBV19 with TRBJ2-2, with TRBD1 identical over 9 bases. What was sequenced was PBMCs or T cells enriched from blood (not recorded which). CDR3 DNA sequence: TGTGCCAGTAGTATGGACAGGGGAACCGGGGAGCTGTTTTTT. Protein: CASSMDRGTGELFF. Combining the CDR3 with reference TRBV19 and TRBJ2-2 gives the whole variable domain DGGITQSPKYLFRKEGQNVTLSCEQNLNHDAMYWYRQDPGQGLRLIYYSQIVNDFQKGDIAEGYSVSREKKESFPLTVTSAQKNPTAFYLCASSMDRGTGELFFGEGSRLTVL.